This passage covers 22 T cell receptor beta chains from one sample sequenced in a study of STAT5B mutations in CD4+ large granular lymphocyte leukemia. This table comes from immunoSEQ multiplex PCR, and its TCRdb copy is limited to in-frame clones, with some not included. The sample carries 30,000 to 40,000 clones, nearly 90% recorded once. The source material was CD4+ T cells from blood buffy coats. The receptor source for this set is a human donor in good health.

The V and J genes are TRBV9 and TRBJ2-1, with TRBD2 matching 7 bases. The CDR3 is 15 residues long. Looked up from germline, CDR1 is SGDLS and CDR2 is YYNGEE. Germline trimming cut 1 base from V and 6 bases from J; bases unmatched to any gene: 7. The CDR3 reads CASSVLGEGLNEQFF. The CDR3 DNA sequence: TGTGCCAGCAGCGTATTGGGGGAGGGCCTCAATGAGCAGTTCTTC.

V usage is TRBV27 and J usage is TRBJ1-1; 7 bases are a match to TRBD1. Germline lookup yields CDR1 MNHEY and CDR2 SMNVEV (reference sequence). V dropped 2 bases and J dropped 1; count of bases not matched to a gene: 4. This CDR3 is 15 amino acids long. In DNA, the CDR3 is TGTGCCAGCAGTTTAACCGGGACAGCGAACACTGAAGCTTTCTTT. Its protein is CASSLTGTANTEAFF.

This chain links TRBV19 with TRBJ1-2, with unresolved D. The germline V gene encodes CDR1 LNHDA and CDR2 SQIVND (reference sequence). Between the trimmed V and J ends, which lost 3 bases and 1 base, there was a span of 12 bases. The CDR3 covers 15 residues. The chain's CDR3 is CASSIGEGFNYGYTF. CDR3 in DNA: TGTGCCAGTAGTATTGGGGAAGGATTTAACTATGGCTACACCTTC.

The chain recombines TRBV7-3 with TRBJ2-7; D is possibly TRBD1 (6 bases). Germline-derived CDR1 and CDR2 are SGHTA and FQGTGA. Trimming took off 6 bases at V and 1 base at J, with 28 bases between the two ends. There are 19 residues in the CDR3. The DNA of the CDR3 is TGTGCCAGCAGAGAAGCTTCAAGCCCCATGGGGGCCGGGTCCTACGAGCAGTACTTC. This sequence encodes CASREASSPMGAGSYEQYF.

A few counts support this clone. The rearrangement uses TRBV5-1 and TRBJ1-2; 7 bases map to TRBD1. The CDR3 sequence is 13 residues long. In germline, CDR1 is SGHRS, CDR2 YFSETQ. The trim removed 1 base at V and 6 bases at J, leaving 3 bases unmatched. CDR3 bases: TGCGCCAGCAGCTTGTGGGACAGAAATGGCTACACCTTC. Amino acid sequence: CASSLWDRNGYTF.

This clone appeared a few times. As DNA, the CDR3 is TGTGCCAGCAGCTTTCTCGTCTACAATGAGCAGTTCTTC. Its translation is CASSFLVYNEQFF. This chain uses TRBV7-9 with TRBJ2-1, with D hard to call. V was trimmed by 3 bases and J by 3 bases, leaving 6 bases between them. CDR1 and CDR2 from the germline V gene are SEHNR and FQNEAQ (reference sequence). CDR3 length equals 13 residues.

This chain uses TRBV5-6 with TRBJ1-1; D call uncertain. CDR1 SGHDT and CDR2 YYEEEE come from the germline V gene. With 0 bases removed from V and 11 bases from J, the gap between germline ends came to 14 bases. The CDR3 has 13 residues. In DNA, the CDR3 is TGTGCCAGCAGCTTGGCGGATGCGACCCATGCTTTCTTT. Translating gives CASSLADATHAFF.

The genes are TRBV28 and TRBJ2-1; D not resolved. The CDR3 has 16 amino acids. Germline assignment: CDR1 MDHEN and CDR2 SYDVKM. Trimming removed 6 bases at V and 0 bases at J, with 15 bases between. The CDR3 here is CASSSQRASSYNEQFF. The DNA of the CDR3 is TGTGCCAGCAGCTCCCAACGCGCAAGCTCCTACAATGAGCAGTTCTTC.

V is TRBV7-2 and J is TRBJ1-2; no firm D call. CDR1 SGHTA and CDR2 FQGNSA come from the germline V gene. CDR3 size: 11 residues. With 5 bases removed from V and 7 bases from J, the gap between germline ends came to 8 bases. The CDR3 sequence: CASSLQLGYTF. CDR3 sequence (DNA): TGTGCCAGCAGCCTCCAGCTTGGCTACACCTTC.

Here the CDR3 reads CATRRDFGGNTIYF. DNA for the CDR3: TGTGCCACCCGGCGGGACTTCGGTGGAAACACCATATATTTT. The chain joins TRBV6-5 to TRBJ1-3, with D tentatively TRBD1 (5 bases). Germline V gives CDR1 MNHEY, CDR2 SVGAGI. The CDR3 loop spans 14 amino acids. V lost 10 bases and J lost 3, with 16 bases in between.

The gene calls are TRBV2 and TRBJ2-1; TRBD2 matches at 9 bases. V lost 5 bases and J lost 5; bases outside the gene matches: 10. Per germline, CDR1 SNHLY and CDR2 FYNNEI. CDR3 size: 16 residues. In DNA, the CDR3 is TGTGCCAGCAGTCTCGTTGGTAGCGGGAGCAACAATGAGCAGTTCTTC. Its translation: CASSLVGSGSNNEQFF.

This chain connects TRBV6-1 to TRBJ1-1, with a tentative D call TRBD1 (6 bases). V lost 6 bases to trimming and J lost 2 bases, with 16 bases between them. The CDR3 contains 15 residues. Germline V lookup: CDR1 MNHNS, CDR2 SASEGT. The CDR3 nucleotides read TGTGCCAGCAGACCAACCGGGACACCCAACACTGAAGCTTTCTTT. Its protein is CASRPTGTPNTEAFF.

The chain combines TRBV27 with TRBJ1-1; no definite D call. The CDR3 spans 13 residues. CDR1 and CDR2 from the germline V gene are MNHEY and SMNVEV (reference sequence). V was clipped by 6 bases and J by 3 bases, with 11 bases between them. The CDR3 spells CASSQRGYTEAFF. CDR3 coding DNA: TGTGCCAGCAGCCAGCGGGGATACACTGAAGCTTTCTTT.

The chain is built from TRBV11-2 and TRBJ2-6; D might be TRBD1 (5 bases). The CDR3 covers 15 residues. V gave up 1 base and J gave up 2 bases, with 6 bases separating them. Germline CDR1 reads SGHAT; CDR2 reads FQNNGV. For the CDR3, the DNA is TGTGCCAGCAGCTTAGGGGGCGCTGGGGCCAACGTCCTGACTTTC. Its translation: CASSLGGAGANVLTF.

This chain connects TRBV18 to TRBJ2-7, with no clear D. Germline V gene sequence: CDR1 KGHSH, CDR2 LQKENI. V shed 2 bases and J shed 4 bases, with 6 bases lying between them. The length of the CDR3 is 12 residues. The CDR3 loop is CASSPTGYEQYF. The CDR3 nucleotides are TGTGCCAGCTCACCAACCGGGTACGAGCAGTACTTC.

The chain carries TRBV27 and TRBJ2-3; 8 bases agree with TRBD1. Germline V CDR1 and CDR2: MNHEY, SMNVEV (reference sequence). Unmatched junction bases numbered 27, after V lost 4 bases and J lost 3 bases. The CDR3 has 22 residues. The DNA for the CDR3 is TGTGCCAGCAGTTCCTTCTACAGGGGGACAGTTGTTTTCGGAGGGACTACAGATACGCAGTATTTT. Translation gives CASSSFYRGTVVFGGTTDTQYF.

This clone occurred a few times. This sequence joins TRBV7-9 and TRBJ1-5, with TRBD1 identical over 7 bases. The CDR3 has 16 amino acids. With V trimmed by 5 bases and J by 2 bases, 9 bases remained unmatched. Germline V gene lookup returns CDR1 SEHNR and CDR2 FQNEAQ (reference sequence). The CDR3 here is CASSPIGDRGNQPQHF. The CDR3 DNA reads as TGTGCCAGCAGCCCCATAGGCGACAGGGGCAATCAGCCCCAGCATTTT.

V is TRBV7-2 and J is TRBJ2-1, with D maybe TRBD2 (6 bases). The V end lost 1 base, the J end lost 6 bases, and 13 bases lay between the germline ends. The CDR3 is made up of 15 amino acids. In germline, CDR1 is SGHTA, CDR2 FQGNSA. The CDR3 is CASSLVGGGFNEQFF. Here the CDR3 DNA reads TGTGCCAGCAGCTTAGTGGGAGGAGGGTTCAATGAGCAGTTCTTC.

The rearrangement joins TRBV21-1 to TRBJ2-2; the table gives TRBD1 as D, unverified against the DNA. TRBV21-1 is designated a pseudogene. The CDR3 has 18 residues. The CDR3 nucleotides are TGTGCCAGCAGCAAAGCGGACAGGGGGCTGCGAAACACCGGGGAGCTGTTTTTT. It encodes CASSKADRGLRNTGELFF.

The chain joins TRBV7-9 to TRBJ1-5, with TRBD1 as a possible D gene (6 bases). CDR1 is SEHNR, CDR2 FQNEAQ, per germline (reference sequence). CDR3 length: 14 amino acids. The V end was cut by 2 bases, the J end by 6 bases, with 11 bases between. The CDR3 DNA is TGTGCCAGCAGCTTAATGGGGGCGGGTCAGCCCCAGCATTTT. As protein: CASSLMGAGQPQHF.

The chain uses TRBV4-2 and TRBJ1-2; D call uncertain. Per the germline V gene, CDR1 is LGHNA and CDR2 is YNFKEQ. Trimming cost V 4 bases and J 7 bases, with 13 bases left between them. The CDR3 contains 13 residues. DNA of the CDR3: TGTGCCAGCAGCCCGGTTGAACGGGCTGGCTACACCTTC. Encoded protein: CASSPVERAGYTF.

The genes are TRBV7-2 and TRBJ2-1; maybe TRBD1 (5 bases). The V and J ends lost 1 base and 10 bases respectively, with 11 bases between them. The CDR3 spans 13 residues. Per germline, CDR1 SGHTA and CDR2 FQGNSA. The DNA for the CDR3 is TGTGCCAGCAGCTTAGGATCAGGGTACGAGCAGTTCTTC. Its protein is CASSLGSGYEQFF. The full variable domain, in which reference TRBV7-2 and TRBJ2-1 provide the parts outside the CDR3, is GAGVSQSPSNKVTEKGKDVELRCDPISGHTALYWYRQSLGQGLEFLIYFQGNSAPDKSGLPSDRFSAERTGGSVSTLTIQRTQQEDSAVYLCASSLGSGYEQFFGPGTRLTVL.